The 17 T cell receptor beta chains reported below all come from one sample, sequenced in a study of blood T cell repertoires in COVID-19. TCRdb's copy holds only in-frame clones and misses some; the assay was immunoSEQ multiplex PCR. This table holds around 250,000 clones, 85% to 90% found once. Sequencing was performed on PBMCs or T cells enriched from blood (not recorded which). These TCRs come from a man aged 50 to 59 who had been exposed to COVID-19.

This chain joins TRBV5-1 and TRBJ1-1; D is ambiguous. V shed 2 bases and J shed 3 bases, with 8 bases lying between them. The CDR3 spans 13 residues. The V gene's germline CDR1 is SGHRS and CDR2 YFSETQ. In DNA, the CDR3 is TGCGCCAGCAGCTTCATGGGCCACACTGAAGCTTTCTTT. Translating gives CASSFMGHTEAFF.

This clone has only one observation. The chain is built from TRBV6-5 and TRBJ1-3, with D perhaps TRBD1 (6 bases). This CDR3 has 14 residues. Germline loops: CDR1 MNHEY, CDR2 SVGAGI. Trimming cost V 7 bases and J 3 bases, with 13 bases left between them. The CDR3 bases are TGTGCCAGCACCGGGACACCCATTGGAAACACCATATATTTT. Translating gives CASTGTPIGNTIYF.

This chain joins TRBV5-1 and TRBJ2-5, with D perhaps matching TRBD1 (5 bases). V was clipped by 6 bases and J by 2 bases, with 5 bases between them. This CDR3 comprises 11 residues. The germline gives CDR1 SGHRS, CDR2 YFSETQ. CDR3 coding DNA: TGCGCCAGCACAGGGCAAGAGACCCAGTACTTC. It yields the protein CASTGQETQYF.

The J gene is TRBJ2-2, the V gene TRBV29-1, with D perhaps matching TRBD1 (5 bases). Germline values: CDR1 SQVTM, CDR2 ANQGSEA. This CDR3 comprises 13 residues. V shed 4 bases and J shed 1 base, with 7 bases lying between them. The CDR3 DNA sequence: TGCAGCGTTGGACAGAGGAACACCGGGGAGCTGTTTTTT. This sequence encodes CSVGQRNTGELFF.

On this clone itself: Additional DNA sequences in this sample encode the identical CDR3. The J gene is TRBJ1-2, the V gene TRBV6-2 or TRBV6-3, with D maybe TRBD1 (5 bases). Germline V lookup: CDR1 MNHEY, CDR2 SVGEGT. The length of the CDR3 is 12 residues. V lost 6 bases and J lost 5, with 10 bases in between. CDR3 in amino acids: CASSPDSYGYTF. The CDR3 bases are TGTGCCAGCAGCCCCGACAGTTATGGCTACACCTTC.

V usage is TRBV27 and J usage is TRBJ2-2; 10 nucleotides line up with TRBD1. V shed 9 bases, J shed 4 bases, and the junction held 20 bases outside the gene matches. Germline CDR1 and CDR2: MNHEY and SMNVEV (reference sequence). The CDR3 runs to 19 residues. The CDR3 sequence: CASIARGPRDRGPTGELFF. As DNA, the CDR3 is TGTGCCAGTATCGCACGGGGCCCACGGGACAGGGGTCCCACCGGGGAGCTGTTTTTT.

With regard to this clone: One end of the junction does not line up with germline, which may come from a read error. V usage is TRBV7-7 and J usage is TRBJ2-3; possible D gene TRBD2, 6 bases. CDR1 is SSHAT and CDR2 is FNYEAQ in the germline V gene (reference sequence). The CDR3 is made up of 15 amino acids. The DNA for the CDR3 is TGTGCTAGCAGCTTATTTCCTAGCGAGACAGATACGCAGTATTTT. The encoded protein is CASSLFPSETDTQYF. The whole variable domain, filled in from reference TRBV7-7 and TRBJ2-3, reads GAGVSQSPRYKVTKRGQDVTLRCDPISSHATLYWYQQALGQGPEFLTYFNYEAQPDKSGLPSDRFSAERPEGSISTLTIQRTEQRDSAMYRCASSLFPSETDTQYFGPGTRLTVL.

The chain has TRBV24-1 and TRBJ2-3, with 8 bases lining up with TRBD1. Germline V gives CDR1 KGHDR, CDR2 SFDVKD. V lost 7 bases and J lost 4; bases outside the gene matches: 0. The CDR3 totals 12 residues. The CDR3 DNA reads TGTGCCACCAGGACAGGGGCAGATACGCAGTATTTT. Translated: CATRTGADTQYF.

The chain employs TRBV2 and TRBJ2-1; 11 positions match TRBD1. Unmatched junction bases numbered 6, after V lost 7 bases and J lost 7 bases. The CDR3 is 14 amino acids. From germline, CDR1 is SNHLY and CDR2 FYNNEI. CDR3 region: CASTGDRGGNEQFF. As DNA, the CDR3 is TGTGCCAGCACCGGGGACAGGGGGGGGAATGAGCAGTTCTTC. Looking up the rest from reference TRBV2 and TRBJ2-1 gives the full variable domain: EPEVTQTPSHQVTQMGQEVILRCVPISNHLYFYWYRQILGQKVEFLVSFYNNEISEKSEIFDDQFSVERPDGSNFTLKIRSTKLEDSAMYFCASTGDRGGNEQFFGPGTRLTVL.

CDR3 region: CASSPGLAGVYGETQYF. The CDR3 DNA is TGTGCCAGCTCACCAGGACTAGCGGGAGTGTATGGAGAGACCCAGTACTTC. This rearrangement joins TRBV18 to TRBJ2-5; 13 nucleotides align to TRBD2. J lost 4 bases, V lost 2 bases, and 7 bases had no gene match. The CDR3 loop spans 17 amino acids. Germline assignment: CDR1 KGHSH and CDR2 LQKENI.

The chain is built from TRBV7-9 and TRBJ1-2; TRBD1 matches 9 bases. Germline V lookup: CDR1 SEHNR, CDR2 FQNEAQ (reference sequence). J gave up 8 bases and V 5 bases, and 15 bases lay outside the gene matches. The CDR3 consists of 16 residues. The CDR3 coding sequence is TGTGCCAGCAGCAGTTTCGTTTTCCGGGACAGGGCAGGCTACACCTTC. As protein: CASSSFVFRDRAGYTF.

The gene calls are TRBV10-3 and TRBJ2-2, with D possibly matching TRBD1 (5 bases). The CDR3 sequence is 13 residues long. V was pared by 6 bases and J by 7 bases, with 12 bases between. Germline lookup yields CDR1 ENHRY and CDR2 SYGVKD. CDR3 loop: CAISFQGGGELFF. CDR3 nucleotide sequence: TGTGCCATCAGCTTCCAGGGCGGCGGGGAGCTGTTTTTT.

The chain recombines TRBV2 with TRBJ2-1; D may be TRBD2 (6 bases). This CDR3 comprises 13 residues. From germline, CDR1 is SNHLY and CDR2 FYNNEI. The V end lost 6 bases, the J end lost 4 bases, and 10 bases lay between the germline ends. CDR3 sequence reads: CASRAGLYNEQFF. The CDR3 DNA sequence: TGTGCCAGCAGGGCGGGACTTTACAATGAGCAGTTCTTC.

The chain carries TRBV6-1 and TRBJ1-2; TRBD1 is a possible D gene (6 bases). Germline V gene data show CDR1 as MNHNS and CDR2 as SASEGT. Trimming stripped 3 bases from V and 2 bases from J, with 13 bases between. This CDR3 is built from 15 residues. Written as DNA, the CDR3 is TGTGCCAGCAGTGACAGGGGAAACTTGAACTATGGCTACACCTTC. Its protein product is CASSDRGNLNYGYTF.

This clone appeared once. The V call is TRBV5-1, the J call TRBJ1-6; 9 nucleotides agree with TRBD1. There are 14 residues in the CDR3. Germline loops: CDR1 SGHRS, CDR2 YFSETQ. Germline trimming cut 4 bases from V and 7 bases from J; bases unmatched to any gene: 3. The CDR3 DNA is TGCGCCAGCAGCGAGGGACAGGGAAATTCACCCCTCCACTTT. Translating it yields CASSEGQGNSPLHF.

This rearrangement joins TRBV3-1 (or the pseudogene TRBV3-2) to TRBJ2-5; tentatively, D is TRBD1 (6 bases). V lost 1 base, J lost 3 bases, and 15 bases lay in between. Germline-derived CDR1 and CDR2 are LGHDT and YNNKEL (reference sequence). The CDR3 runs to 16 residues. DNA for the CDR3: TGTGCCAGCAGCCAAGCCCAGGGGCGAGGGGAAGAGACCCAGTACTTC. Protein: CASSQAQGRGEETQYF.

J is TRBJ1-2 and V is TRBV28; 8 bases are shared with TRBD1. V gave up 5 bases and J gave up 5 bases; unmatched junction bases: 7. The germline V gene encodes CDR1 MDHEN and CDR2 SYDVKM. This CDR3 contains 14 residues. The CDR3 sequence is CASSPQGEPYGYTF. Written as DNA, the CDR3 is TGTGCCAGCAGTCCACAGGGGGAGCCATATGGCTACACCTTC.